This record looks at one T cell receptor (beta chain) sequence and its context. The entry originates in a study of blood T cell repertoires in COVID-19. Method: immunoSEQ multiplex PCR; TCRdb's copy keeps in-frame clones and lacks some. This table has hundreds of thousands of clones, more than 75% appearing once. The sample taken for sequencing was PBMCs or T cells enriched from blood (not recorded which). The sequence was collected from a woman between 40 and 55 years old with acute COVID-19.

CDR3 coding DNA: TGTGCCAGCAGCGCCGGGACAGGTTTTTTCTATGGCTACACCTTC. This codes for CASSAGTGFFYGYTF. V gene TRBV5-6 combines with J gene TRBJ1-2; 8 bases match TRBD1. CDR3 size: 15 residues. V was pared by 4 bases and J by 4 bases, with 9 bases of the junction left unmatched. Germline V CDR1 and CDR2: SGHDT, YYEEEE.